Sequencing of this TCR beta chain was carried out in a study of blood T cells in healthy people across ages. Findings and limits, study-wide: Donor CMV infection status was unknown, possibly confounding age-related changes in expanded clonotypes. It was held that the diversity estimates obtained from one million T cells were underestimates. Long-lived donors exceeded aged donors in naive CD4+ cells and diversity.

Worth noting for this clonotype: Its antigen remains unidentified.

Total RNA extracted from each sample amounted to at least 5 micrograms. Sample-barcoded 5' priming and a J-beta primer mix drove a second PCR of about 6 to 12 cycles. MiXCR, applied by TCRdb to the 5' RACE reads, yields one record per CDR3 protein. The sample yields about 810,000 distinct CDR3 sequences, about 34% seen once. The source is a man aged 18 to 29 in good health. Sequencing was done on a sample of blood.

The DNA for the CDR3 is TGTGCTAGTGGGGGCAGCAGAGAAGAGACCCAGTACTTC. It translates to CASGGSREETQYF. The genes are TRBV12-5 and TRBJ2-5; D is unclear. The CDR3 is made up of 13 amino acids. Germline lookup yields CDR1 LGHNT and CDR2 FRNRAP. The V gene lost 6 bases and the J gene lost 3 bases, with 11 bases spanning the gap.